This T cell receptor beta chain was identified during a study of T cell responses to AZD1222 COVID-19 vaccine. Overall study findings and caveats: With dominance at 160-218 and 743-854, vaccine-associated CD4 TCRs spanned spike. Donor demographics were predominantly white British with a female majority; clonal diversity may be underestimated. Following two doses of AZD1222, Spike-specific TCR breadth and depth rose. Regions left unmutated in variants are reportedly the target of nearly half of spike-specific TCRs.

Trimming cost V 0 bases and J 9 bases, with 10 bases left between them. Germline V gives CDR1 SGDLS, CDR2 YYNGEE. The CDR3 spans 14 residues. Data came from immunoSEQ multiplex PCR; TCRdb stores just in-frame clones and leaves some out. The sample carries about 170,000 clones, 90% recorded once. In regard to this clone: Its antigen is not identified.

This receptor was identified in an adult in good health. Sequenced material: peripheral blood, taken on day 0 of AZD1222 vaccination. The gene calls are TRBV9 and TRBJ1-6; D may be TRBD1 (6 bases). The CDR3 nucleotides read TGTGCCAGCAGCGTAGAACAGGGAGGTTCACCCCTCCACTTT. It is translated as CASSVEQGGSPLHF. Filled out from reference TRBV9 and TRBJ1-6, the complete variable domain reads DSGVTQTPKHLITATGQRVTLRCSPRSGDLSVYWYQQSLDQGLQFLIQYYNGEERAKGNILERFSAQQFPDLHSELNLSSLELGDSALYFCASSVEQGGSPLHFGNGTRLTVT.